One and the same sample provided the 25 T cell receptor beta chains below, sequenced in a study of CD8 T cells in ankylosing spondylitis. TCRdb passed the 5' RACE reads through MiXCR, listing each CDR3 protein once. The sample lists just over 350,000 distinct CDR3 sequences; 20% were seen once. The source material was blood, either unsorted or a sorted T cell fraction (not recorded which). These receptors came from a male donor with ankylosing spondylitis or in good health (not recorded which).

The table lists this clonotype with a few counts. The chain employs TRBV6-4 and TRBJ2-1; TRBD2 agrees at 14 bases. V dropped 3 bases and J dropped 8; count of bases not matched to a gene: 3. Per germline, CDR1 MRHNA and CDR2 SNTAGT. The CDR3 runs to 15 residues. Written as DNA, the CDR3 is TGTGCCAGCAGTGAGGGGACTAGCGGGGGTTATGAGCAGTTCTTC. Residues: CASSEGTSGGYEQFF.

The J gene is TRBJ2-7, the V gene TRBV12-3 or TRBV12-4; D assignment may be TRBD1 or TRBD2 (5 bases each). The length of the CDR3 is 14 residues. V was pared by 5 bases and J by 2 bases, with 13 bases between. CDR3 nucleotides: TGTGCCAGCAGTGGGGGACCGGCGCCCTACGAGCAGTACTTC. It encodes CASSGGPAPYEQYF.

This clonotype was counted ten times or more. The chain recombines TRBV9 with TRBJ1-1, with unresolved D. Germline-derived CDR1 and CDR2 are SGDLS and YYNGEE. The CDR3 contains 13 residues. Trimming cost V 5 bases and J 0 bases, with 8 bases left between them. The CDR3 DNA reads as TGTGCCAGCAGTCTGACGGTGAACACTGAAGCTTTCTTT. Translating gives CASSLTVNTEAFF.

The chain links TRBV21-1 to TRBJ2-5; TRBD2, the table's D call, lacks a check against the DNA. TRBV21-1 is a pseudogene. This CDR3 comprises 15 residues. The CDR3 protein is CASSKGRLLQETQYF. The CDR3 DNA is TGTGCCAGCAGCAAAGGCCGACTACTCCAAGAGACCCAGTACTTC.

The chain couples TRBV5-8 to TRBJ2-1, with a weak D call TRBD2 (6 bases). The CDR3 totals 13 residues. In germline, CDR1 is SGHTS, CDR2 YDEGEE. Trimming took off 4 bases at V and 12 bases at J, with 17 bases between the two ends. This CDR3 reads CASSPANYGGQFF. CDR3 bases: TGTGCCAGCAGCCCCGCAAATTACGGGGGGCAGTTCTTC. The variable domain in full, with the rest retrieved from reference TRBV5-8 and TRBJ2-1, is EAGVTQSPTHLIKTRGQQATLRCSPISGHTSVYWYQQALGLGLQFLLWYDEGEERNRGNFPPRFSGRQFPNYSSELNVNALELEDSALYLCASSPANYGGQFFGPGTRLTVL.

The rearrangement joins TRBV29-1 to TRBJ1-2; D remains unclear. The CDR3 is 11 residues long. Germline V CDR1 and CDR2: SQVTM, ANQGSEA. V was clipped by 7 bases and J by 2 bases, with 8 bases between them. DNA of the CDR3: TGCAGCGCGGCAGGAAACTATGGCTACACCTTC. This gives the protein CSAAGNYGYTF.

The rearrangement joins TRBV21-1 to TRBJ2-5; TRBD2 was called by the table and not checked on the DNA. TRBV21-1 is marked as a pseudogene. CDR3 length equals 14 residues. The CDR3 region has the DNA TGTGCCAGCAGCAAAGACGGAGGTCAAGAGACCCAGTACTTC. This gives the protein CASSKDGGQETQYF.

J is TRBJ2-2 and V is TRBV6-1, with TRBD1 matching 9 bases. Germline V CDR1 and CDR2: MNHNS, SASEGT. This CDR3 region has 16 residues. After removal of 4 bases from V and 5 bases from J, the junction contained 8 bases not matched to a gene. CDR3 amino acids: CASSAQGTGPTGELFF. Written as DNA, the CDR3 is TGTGCCAGCAGTGCCCAAGGGACAGGGCCTACCGGGGAGCTGTTTTTT.

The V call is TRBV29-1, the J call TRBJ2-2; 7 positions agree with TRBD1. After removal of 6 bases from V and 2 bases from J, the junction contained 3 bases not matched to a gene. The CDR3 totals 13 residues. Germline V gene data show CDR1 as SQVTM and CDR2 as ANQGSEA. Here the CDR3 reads CSVTGPNTGELFF. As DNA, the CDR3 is TGCAGCGTGACAGGGCCAAACACCGGGGAGCTGTTTTTT.

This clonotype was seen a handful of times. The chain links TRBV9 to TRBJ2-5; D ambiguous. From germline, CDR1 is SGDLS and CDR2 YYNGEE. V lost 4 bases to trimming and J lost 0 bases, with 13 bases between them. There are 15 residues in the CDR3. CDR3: CASSSTDGYQETQYF. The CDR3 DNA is TGTGCCAGCAGCTCAACCGACGGTTACCAAGAGACCCAGTACTTC.

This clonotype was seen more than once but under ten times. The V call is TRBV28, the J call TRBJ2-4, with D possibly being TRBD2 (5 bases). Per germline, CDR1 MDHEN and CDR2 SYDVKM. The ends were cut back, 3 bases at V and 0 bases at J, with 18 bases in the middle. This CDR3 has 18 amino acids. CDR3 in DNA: TGTGCCAGCAGTTTTTTCTCCGGGGTCGCGTTAGCCAAAAACATTCAGTACTTC. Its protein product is CASSFFSGVALAKNIQYF. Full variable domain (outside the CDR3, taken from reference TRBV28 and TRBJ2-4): DVKVTQSSRYLVKRTGEKVFLECVQDMDHENMFWYRQDPGLGLRLIYFSYDVKMKEKGDIPEGYSVSREKKERFSLILESASTNQTSMYLCASSFFSGVALAKNIQYFGAGTRLSVL.

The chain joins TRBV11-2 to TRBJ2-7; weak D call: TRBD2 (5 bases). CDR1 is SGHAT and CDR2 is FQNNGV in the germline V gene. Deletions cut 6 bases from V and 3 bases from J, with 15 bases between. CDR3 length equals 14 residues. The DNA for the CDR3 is TGTGCCAGCAGGCAGGCTAGCAGCTTCTACGAGCAGTACTTC. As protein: CASRQASSFYEQYF.

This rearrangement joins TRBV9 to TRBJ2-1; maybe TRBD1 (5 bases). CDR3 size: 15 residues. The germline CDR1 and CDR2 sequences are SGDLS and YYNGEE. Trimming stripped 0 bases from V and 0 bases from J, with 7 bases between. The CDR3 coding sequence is TGTGCCAGCAGCGTAGGGACAAGCTCCTACAATGAGCAGTTCTTC. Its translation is CASSVGTSSYNEQFF.

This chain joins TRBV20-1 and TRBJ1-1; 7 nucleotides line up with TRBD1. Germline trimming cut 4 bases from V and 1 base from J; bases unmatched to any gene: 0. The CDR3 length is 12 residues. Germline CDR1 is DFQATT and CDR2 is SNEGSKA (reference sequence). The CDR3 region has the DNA TGCAGTGCTAACAGGGGGAACACTGAAGCTTTCTTT. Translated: CSANRGNTEAFF.

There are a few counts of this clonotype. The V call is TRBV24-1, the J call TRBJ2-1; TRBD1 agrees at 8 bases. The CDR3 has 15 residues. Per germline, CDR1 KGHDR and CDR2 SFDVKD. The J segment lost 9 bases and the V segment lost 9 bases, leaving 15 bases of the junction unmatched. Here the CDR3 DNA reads TGTGCCACCCATGATGGACAGGGTATGCTAGGTGAGCAGTTCTTC. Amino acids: CATHDGQGMLGEQFF.

The CDR3 sequence is CSVGRINTGELFF. The CDR3 DNA sequence: TGCAGCGTTGGAAGGATAAACACCGGGGAGCTGTTTTTT. V gene TRBV29-1 combines with J gene TRBJ2-2; D is unresolved. Between the trimmed V and J ends, which lost 4 bases and 2 bases, there was a span of 8 bases. The CDR3 runs to 13 residues. Germline-derived CDR1 and CDR2 are SQVTM and ANQGSEA.

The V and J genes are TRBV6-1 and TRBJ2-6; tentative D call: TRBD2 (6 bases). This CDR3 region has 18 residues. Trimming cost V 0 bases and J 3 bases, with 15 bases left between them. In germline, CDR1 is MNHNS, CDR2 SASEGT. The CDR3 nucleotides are TGTGCCAGCAGTGAAGCAAGCCGAAGGGACTTTGGGGCCAACGTCCTGACTTTC. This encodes CASSEASRRDFGANVLTF.

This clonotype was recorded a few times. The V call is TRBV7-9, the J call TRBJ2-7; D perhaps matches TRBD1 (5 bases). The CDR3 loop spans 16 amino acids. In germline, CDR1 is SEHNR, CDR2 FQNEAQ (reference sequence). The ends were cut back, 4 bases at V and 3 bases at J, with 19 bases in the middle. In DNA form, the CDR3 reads TGTGCCAGCAGCTCAACCCAACAGGTGTGGGGCTACGAGCAGTACTTC. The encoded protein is CASSSTQQVWGYEQYF.

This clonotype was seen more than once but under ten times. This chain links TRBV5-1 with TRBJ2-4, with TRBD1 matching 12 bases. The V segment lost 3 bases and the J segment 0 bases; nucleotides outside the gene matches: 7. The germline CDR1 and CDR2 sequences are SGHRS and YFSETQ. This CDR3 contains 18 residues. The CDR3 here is CASSYPGQGARAKNIQYF. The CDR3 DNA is TGCGCCAGCAGCTACCCGGGACAGGGGGCGAGAGCCAAAAACATTCAGTACTTC.

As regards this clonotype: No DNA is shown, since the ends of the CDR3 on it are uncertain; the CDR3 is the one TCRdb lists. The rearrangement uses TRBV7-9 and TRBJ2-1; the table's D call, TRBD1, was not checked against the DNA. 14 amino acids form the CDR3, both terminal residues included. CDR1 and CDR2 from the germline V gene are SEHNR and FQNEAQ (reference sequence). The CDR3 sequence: CASTVGQGNNEKFF.

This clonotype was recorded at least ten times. CDR3 coding DNA: TGTGCCAGCAGCTCCGGGTTGTCTGGGGCCAACGTCCTGACTTTC. It translates to CASSSGLSGANVLTF. The chain combines TRBV6-1 with TRBJ2-6; D call uncertain. The germline V gene encodes CDR1 MNHNS and CDR2 SASEGT. The CDR3 spans 15 residues. The V and J ends lost 6 bases and 1 base respectively, with 10 bases between them.

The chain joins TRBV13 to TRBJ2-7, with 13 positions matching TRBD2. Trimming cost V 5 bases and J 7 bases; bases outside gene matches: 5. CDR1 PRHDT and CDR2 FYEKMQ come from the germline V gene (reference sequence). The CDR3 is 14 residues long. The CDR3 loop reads CASSNPGLAGEQYF. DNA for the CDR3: TGTGCCAGCAGCAACCCGGGACTAGCGGGGGAGCAGTACTTC. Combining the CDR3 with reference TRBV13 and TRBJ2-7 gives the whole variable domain AAGVIQSPRHLIKEKRETATLKCYPIPRHDTVYWYQQGPGQDPQFLISFYEKMQSDKGSIPDRFSAQQFSDYHSELNMSSLELGDSALYFCASSNPGLAGEQYFGPGTRLTVT.

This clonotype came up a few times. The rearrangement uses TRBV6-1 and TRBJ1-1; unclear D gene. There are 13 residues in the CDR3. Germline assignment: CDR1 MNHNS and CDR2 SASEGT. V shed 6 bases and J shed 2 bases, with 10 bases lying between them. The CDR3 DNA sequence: TGTGCCAGCAGCCTGTTACATAACACTGAAGCTTTCTTT. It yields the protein CASSLLHNTEAFF.

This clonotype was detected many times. The CDR3 DNA is TGTGCCAGCAGTTTCCCGATAGACAGGGTTCAGCCCCAGCATTTT. This gives the protein CASSFPIDRVQPQHF. The chain is built from TRBV28 and TRBJ1-5; TRBD1 aligns across 7 bases. From germline, CDR1 is MDHEN and CDR2 SYDVKM. The CDR3 length is 15 residues. V was clipped by 3 bases and J by 6 bases; unmatched bases: 8. The complete variable domain, with remaining parts taken from reference TRBV28 and TRBJ1-5, reads DVKVTQSSRYLVKRTGEKVFLECVQDMDHENMFWYRQDPGLGLRLIYFSYDVKMKEKGDIPEGYSVSREKKERFSLILESASTNQTSMYLCASSFPIDRVQPQHFGDGTRLSIL.

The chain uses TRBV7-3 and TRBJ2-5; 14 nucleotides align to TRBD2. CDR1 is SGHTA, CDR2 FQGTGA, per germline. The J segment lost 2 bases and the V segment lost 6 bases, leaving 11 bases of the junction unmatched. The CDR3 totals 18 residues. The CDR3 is CASSFLGLAGDLQETQYF. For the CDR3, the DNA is TGTGCCAGCAGTTTCCTGGGACTAGCGGGGGACCTTCAAGAGACCCAGTACTTC.